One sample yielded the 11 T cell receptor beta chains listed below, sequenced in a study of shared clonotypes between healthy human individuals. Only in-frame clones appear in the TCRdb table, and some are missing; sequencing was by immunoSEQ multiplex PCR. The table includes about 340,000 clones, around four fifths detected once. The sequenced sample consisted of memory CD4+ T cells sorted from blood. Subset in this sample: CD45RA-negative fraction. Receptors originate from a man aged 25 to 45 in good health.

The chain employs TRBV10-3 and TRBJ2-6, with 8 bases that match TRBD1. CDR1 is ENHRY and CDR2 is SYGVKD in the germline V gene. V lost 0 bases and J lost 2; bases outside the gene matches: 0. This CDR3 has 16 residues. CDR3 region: CAISESTGAGANVLTF. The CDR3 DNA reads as TGTGCCATCAGTGAGTCGACAGGGGCTGGGGCCAACGTCCTGACTTTC.

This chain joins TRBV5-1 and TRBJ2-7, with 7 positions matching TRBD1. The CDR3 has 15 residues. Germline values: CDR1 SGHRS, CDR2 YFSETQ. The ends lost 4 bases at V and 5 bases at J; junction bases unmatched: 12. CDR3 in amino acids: CASSRTLERGHEQYF. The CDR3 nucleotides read TGCGCCAGCAGCCGCACCCTGGAAAGGGGGCACGAGCAGTACTTC. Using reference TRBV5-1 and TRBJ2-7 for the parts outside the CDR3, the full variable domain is KAGVTQTPRYLIKTRGQQVTLSCSPISGHRSVSWYQQTPGQGLQFLFEYFSETQRNKGNFPGRFSGRQFSNSRSEMNVSTLELGDSALYLCASSRTLERGHEQYFGPGTRLTVT.

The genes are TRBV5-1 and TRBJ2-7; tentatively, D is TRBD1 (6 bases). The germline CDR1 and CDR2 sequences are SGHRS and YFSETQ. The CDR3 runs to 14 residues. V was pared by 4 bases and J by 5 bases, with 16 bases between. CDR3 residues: CASSPKDRSNEQYF. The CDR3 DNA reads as TGCGCCAGCAGCCCGAAAGACAGGAGTAACGAGCAGTACTTC.

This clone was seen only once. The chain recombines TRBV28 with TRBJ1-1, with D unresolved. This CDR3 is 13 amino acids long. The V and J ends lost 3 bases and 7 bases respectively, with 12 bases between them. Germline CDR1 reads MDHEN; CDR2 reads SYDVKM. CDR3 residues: CASSLFGPGEAFF. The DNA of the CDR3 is TGTGCCAGCAGTTTGTTCGGGCCCGGTGAAGCTTTCTTT.

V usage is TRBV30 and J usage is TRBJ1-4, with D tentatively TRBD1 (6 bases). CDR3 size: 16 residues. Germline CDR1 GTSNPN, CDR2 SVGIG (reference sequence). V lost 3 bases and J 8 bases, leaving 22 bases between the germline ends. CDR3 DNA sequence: TGTGCCTGGAGCCCTTCGAGGGGGAAGGTTGGCGAAAAACTGTTTTTT. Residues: CAWSPSRGKVGEKLFF.

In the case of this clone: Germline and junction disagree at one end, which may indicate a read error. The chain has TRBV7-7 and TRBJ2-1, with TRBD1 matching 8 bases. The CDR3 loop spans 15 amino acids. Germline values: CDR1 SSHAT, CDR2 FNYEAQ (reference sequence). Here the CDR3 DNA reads TGTGCTAGCAGCCCTGACAGGGGCTCCTACAATGAGCAGTTCTTC. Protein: CASSPDRGSYNEQFF.

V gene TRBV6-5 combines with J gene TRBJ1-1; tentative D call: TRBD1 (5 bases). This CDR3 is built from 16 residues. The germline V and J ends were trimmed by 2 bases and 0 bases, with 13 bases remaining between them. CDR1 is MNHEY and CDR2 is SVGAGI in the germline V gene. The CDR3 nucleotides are TGTGCCAGCAGTTACGCGACAGCCCCTCTGAACACTGAAGCTTTCTTT. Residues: CASSYATAPLNTEAFF.

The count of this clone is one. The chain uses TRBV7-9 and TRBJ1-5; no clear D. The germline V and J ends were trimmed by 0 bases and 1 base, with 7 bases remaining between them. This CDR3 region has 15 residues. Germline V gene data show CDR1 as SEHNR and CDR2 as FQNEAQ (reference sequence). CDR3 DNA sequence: TGTGCCAGCAGCTTAGCGGCCAACAGCAATCAGCCCCAGCATTTT. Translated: CASSLAANSNQPQHF.

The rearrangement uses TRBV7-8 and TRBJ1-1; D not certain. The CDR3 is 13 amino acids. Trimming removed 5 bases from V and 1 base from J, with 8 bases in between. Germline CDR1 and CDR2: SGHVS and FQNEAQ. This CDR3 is CASSIQQNTEAFF. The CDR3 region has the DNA TGTGCCAGCAGCATACAGCAGAACACTGAAGCTTTCTTT.

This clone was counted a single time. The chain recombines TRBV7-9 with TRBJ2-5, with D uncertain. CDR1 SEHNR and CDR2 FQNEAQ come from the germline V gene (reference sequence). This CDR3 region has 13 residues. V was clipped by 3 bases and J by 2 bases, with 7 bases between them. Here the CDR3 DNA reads TGTGCCAGCAGCTTTATGCCGCAAGAGACCCAGTACTTC. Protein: CASSFMPQETQYF.

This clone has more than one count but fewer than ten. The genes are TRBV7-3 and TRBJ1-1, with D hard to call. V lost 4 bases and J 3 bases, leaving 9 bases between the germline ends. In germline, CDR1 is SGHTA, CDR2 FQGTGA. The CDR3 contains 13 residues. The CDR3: CASSSQGYTEAFF. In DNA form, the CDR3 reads TGTGCCAGCAGCTCTCAAGGGTACACTGAAGCTTTCTTT.